Given below is one TCR beta chain in context. The antigen is unknown. Repertoires were generated with immunoSEQ multiplex PCR, while TCRdb's copy carries only in-frame clones and drops some. The table records 70,000 or so clones, about 89% of them present only once. This specimen comes from a study of OX40 agonist ivuxolimab in advanced cancers. Study-level findings and limits: Some nonresponders likewise displayed low normalized T-cell clonal expansion. Antigen specificity of clonally expanded peripheral T cells was not established.

This TCR was recovered from an adult with an advanced solid tumor such as melanoma, head and neck, liver or kidney cancer. The sequencing used CD4+ or CD8+ T cells sorted from blood, collected in a trial of the OX40 agonist ivuxolimab.

The CDR3 loop reads CASSSTWDQPQHF. The CDR3 coding sequence is TGTGCCAGCAGTTCGACATGGGATCAGCCCCAGCATTTT. V usage is TRBV28 and J usage is TRBJ1-5; unclear D gene. Looked up from germline, CDR1 is MDHEN and CDR2 is SYDVKM. Trimming removed 4 bases from V and 5 bases from J, with 9 bases in between. CDR3 length equals 13 residues.